The 15 T cell receptor beta chains listed next were all sequenced from one sample in a study of T cells in Graves' hyperthyroidism and ophthalmopathy. Using RNA transcripts as the source, TCR beta CDR3 regions were amplified. The TCR CDR3 was amplified in a first-round RT-PCR using the HTBI primer set. One entry per CDR3 protein, called by TCRdb with MiXCR from the multiplex PCR reads. The sample lists 600,000 to 700,000 distinct CDR3 sequences, 40% to 55% occurring once. Sequencing was done on a sample of peripheral blood or thyroid tissue (not recorded which). The receptor set was obtained from an adult man with Graves' disease, either hyperthyroidism or ophthalmopathy (not recorded which).

This clonotype was detected a few times. The chain recombines TRBV5-5 with TRBJ1-2; D ambiguous. The germline V gene encodes CDR1 SGHKS and CDR2 YYEKEE (reference sequence). V was pared by 2 bases and J by 9 bases, with 14 bases between. The CDR3 has 13 amino acids. In DNA form, the CDR3 reads TGTGCCAGCAGCTTACTGCCGGCTACTAGCTACACCTTC. This translates into CASSLLPATSYTF. The whole variable domain, filled in from reference TRBV5-5 and TRBJ1-2, reads DAGVTQSPTHLIKTRGQQVTLRCSPISGHKSVSWYQQVLGQGPQFIFQYYEKEERGRGNFPDRFSARQFPNYSSELNVNALLLGDSALYLCASSLLPATSYTFGSGTRLTVV.

This clonotype was observed a single time. The genes are TRBV29-1 and TRBJ1-2; 11 bases are a match to TRBD1. This CDR3 is 14 amino acids long. V trimming: 2 bases; J trimming: 7 bases; junction bases outside the gene matches: 6. CDR1 is SQVTM and CDR2 is ANQGSEA in the germline V gene. CDR3 sequence reads: CSVETGQGAGGYTF. CDR3 sequence (DNA): TGCAGCGTTGAAACCGGACAGGGGGCGGGTGGCTACACCTTC.

This clonotype was recorded at least ten times. The chain links TRBV24-1 to TRBJ2-5; D is perhaps TRBD1 (5 bases). This CDR3 comprises 13 residues. V was pared by 4 bases and J by 1 base, with 6 bases between. Germline CDR1 KGHDR, CDR2 SFDVKD. DNA of the CDR3: TGTGCCACCAGTGAGGGGCCCCAAGAGACCCAGTACTTC. Translated, it gives CATSEGPQETQYF.

This chain links TRBV29-1 with TRBJ1-2, with D perhaps matching TRBD1 (6 bases). CDR3 size: 13 residues. Per the germline V gene, CDR1 is SQVTM and CDR2 is ANQGSEA. Trimming removed 3 bases at V and 7 bases at J, with 15 bases between. The CDR3 here is CSVDGRGALGYTF. The CDR3 coding sequence is TGCAGCGTTGACGGACGGGGGGCTCTTGGCTACACCTTC.

This clonotype was detected once. The rearrangement joins TRBV13 to TRBJ1-1, with D possibly being TRBD1 (5 bases). The germline V gene encodes CDR1 PRHDT and CDR2 FYEKMQ (reference sequence). The CDR3 totals 12 residues. V was trimmed by 5 bases and J by 5 bases, leaving 9 bases between them. The CDR3, as DNA: TGTGCCAGCAGCAGGAAGGGGACTGAAGCTTTCTTT. Its translation is CASSRKGTEAFF.

On this clonotype itself: This could be a read error, since a much larger clone is one nucleotide away. This chain links TRBV5-1 with TRBJ1-4, with 10 positions matching TRBD1. V trimming: 3 bases; J trimming: 8 bases; junction bases outside the gene matches: 7. This CDR3 is built from 15 residues. Germline V lookup: CDR1 SGHRS, CDR2 YFSETQ. CDR3 loop: CASSSDGTGDEKLFF. The CDR3 DNA follows: TGCGCCAGCAGCTCGGACGGGACAGGGGACGAAAAACTGTTTTTT. The whole variable domain, remainder taken from reference TRBV5-1 and TRBJ1-4, is KAGVTQTPRYLIKTRGQQVTLSCSPISGHRSVSWYQQTPGQGLQFLFEYFSETQRNKGNFPGRFSGRQFSNSRSEMNVSTLELGDSALYLCASSSDGTGDEKLFFGSGTQLSVL.

Regarding this clonotype: This is likely a read error, given that the CDR3 carries no conserved phenylalanine or tryptophan at its end. The DNA is left out, because the CDR3 cannot be placed on it with certainty; the CDR3 is given as TCRdb lists it. This rearrangement joins TRBV15 to TRBJ1-4; the D call in the table, TRBD1, was not verified against the DNA. Germline V gene data show CDR1 as LNHNV and CDR2 as YYDKDF (reference sequence). Including both end residues, the CDR3 is 10 amino acids long. The CDR3 spells CATSPRDRNY.

Many counts were recorded for this clonotype. The chain is built from TRBV19 and TRBJ1-6, with no clear D. This CDR3 has 15 residues. Germline V lookup: CDR1 LNHDA, CDR2 SQIVND (reference sequence). V lost 8 bases, J lost 8 bases, and 19 bases lay in between. The CDR3 coding sequence is TGTGCCAGTCGCGCGGGCCTACTAAGAGATTCACCCCTCCACTTT. Protein product: CASRAGLLRDSPLHF.

This clonotype was recorded many times. The chain combines TRBV20-1 with TRBJ1-2; 8 nucleotides align to TRBD1. The CDR3 extends over 14 amino acids. Germline loops: CDR1 DFQATT, CDR2 SNEGSKA (reference sequence). V was pared by 3 bases and J by 8 bases, with 11 bases of the junction left unmatched. CDR3 bases: TGCAGTGCTAGTCCCGAGGACAGGGTAGGGGGCTACACCTTC. Protein sequence: CSASPEDRVGGYTF.

The chain recombines TRBV20-1 with TRBJ1-2, with TRBD1 as a possible D gene (5 bases). Trimming shortened V by 2 bases and J by 4 bases, and 14 bases separated the two germline ends. The CDR3 consists of 14 residues. Germline V gives CDR1 DFQATT, CDR2 SNEGSKA (reference sequence). DNA of the CDR3: TGCAGTGCTAGAAAACAGGCTCTGAGCTATGGCTACACCTTC. This codes for CSARKQALSYGYTF.

The rearrangement uses TRBV6-5 and TRBJ1-4; 11 bases are a match to TRBD1. CDR3 length: 18 residues. With V trimmed by 4 bases and J by 8 bases, 15 bases remained unmatched. Germline V lookup: CDR1 MNHEY, CDR2 SVGAGI. Here the CDR3 reads CASSSYGTGGLTGEKLFF. CDR3 coding DNA: TGTGCCAGCAGTTCGTACGGGACAGGGGGTTTGACGGGCGAAAAACTGTTTTTT.

This clonotype was recorded a few times. The chain combines TRBV10-2 with TRBJ1-5, with D unclear. The CDR3 covers 13 residues. Per the germline V gene, CDR1 is WSHSY and CDR2 is SAAADI. V was shortened by 3 bases and J by 3 bases, with 6 bases between the two germline ends. The CDR3 is CASSDTTNQPQHF. The CDR3, as DNA: TGCGCCAGCAGTGATACTACCAATCAGCCCCAGCATTTT.

This clonotype was seen ten or more times. The J gene is TRBJ1-2, the V gene TRBV2; D call uncertain. The CDR3 spans 17 residues. Germline V gene data show CDR1 as SNHLY and CDR2 as FYNNEI. V lost 3 bases and J 8 bases, leaving 25 bases between the germline ends. CDR3 loop: CASSEEAILPIFGGYTF. The CDR3 coding sequence is TGTGCCAGCAGTGAGGAGGCGATTCTACCTATCTTCGGAGGCTACACCTTC. Based on the CDR3 plus reference TRBV2 and TRBJ1-2, the full variable domain is EPEVTQTPSHQVTQMGQEVILRCVPISNHLYFYWYRQILGQKVEFLVSFYNNEISEKSEIFDDQFSVERPDGSNFTLKIRSTKLEDSAMYFCASSEEAILPIFGGYTFGSGTRLTVV.

This clonotype has a handful of counts. The chain is built from TRBV6-5 and TRBJ2-7, with 7 bases aligning to TRBD2. This CDR3 is built from 14 residues. The V and J ends lost 3 bases and 3 bases, in that order; junction bases with no gene match: 5. Germline values: CDR1 MNHEY, CDR2 SVGAGI. Here the CDR3 reads CASSYSGLHYEQYF. The CDR3 DNA follows: TGTGCCAGCAGTTATTCGGGACTACACTACGAGCAGTACTTC.

V and J are TRBV29-1 and TRBJ1-2; maybe TRBD1 (5 bases). Germline V gene data show CDR1 as SQVTM and CDR2 as ANQGSEA. The ends were cut back, 4 bases at V and 8 bases at J, with 11 bases in the middle. This CDR3 comprises 11 residues. CDR3 bases: TGCAGCGTTGTATTAGGGGAAGGCTACACCTTC. Amino acid sequence: CSVVLGEGYTF.